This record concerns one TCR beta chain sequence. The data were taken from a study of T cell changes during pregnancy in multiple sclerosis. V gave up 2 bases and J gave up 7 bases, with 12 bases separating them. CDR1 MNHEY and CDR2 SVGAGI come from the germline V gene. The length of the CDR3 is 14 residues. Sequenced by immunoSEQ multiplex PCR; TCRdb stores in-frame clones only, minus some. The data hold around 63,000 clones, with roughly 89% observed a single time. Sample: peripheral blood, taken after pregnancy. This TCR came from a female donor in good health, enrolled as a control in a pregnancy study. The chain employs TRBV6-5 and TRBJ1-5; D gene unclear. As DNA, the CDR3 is TGTGCCAGCAGTTACGGGAGGGCCGGGCAGCCCCAGCATTTT. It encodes CASSYGRAGQPQHF.